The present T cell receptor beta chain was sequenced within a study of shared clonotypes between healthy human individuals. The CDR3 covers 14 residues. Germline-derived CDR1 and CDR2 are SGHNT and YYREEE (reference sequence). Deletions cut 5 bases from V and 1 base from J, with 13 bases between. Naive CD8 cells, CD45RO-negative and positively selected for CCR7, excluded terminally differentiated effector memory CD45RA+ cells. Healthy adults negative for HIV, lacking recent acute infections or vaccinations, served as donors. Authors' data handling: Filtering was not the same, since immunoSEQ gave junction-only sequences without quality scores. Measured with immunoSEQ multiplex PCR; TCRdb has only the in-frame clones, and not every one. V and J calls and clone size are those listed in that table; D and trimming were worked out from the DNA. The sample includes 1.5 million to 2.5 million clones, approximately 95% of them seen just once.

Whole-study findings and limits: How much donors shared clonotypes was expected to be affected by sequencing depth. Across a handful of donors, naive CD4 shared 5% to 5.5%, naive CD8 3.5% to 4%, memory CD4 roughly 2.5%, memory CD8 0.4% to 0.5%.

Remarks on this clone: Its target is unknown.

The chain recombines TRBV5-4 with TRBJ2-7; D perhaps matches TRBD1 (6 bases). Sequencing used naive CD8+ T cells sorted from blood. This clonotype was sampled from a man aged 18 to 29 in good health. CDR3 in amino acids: CASSPTGPSYEQYF. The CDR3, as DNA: TGTGCCAGCAGTCCGACAGGACCTTCCTACGAGCAGTACTTC.